This TCR beta chain comes out of a study of naive and memory T cell subsets. Overall study findings and caveats: The power law exponent of TCR abundance differed between naive and memory cells. No ground truth validated the naive and memory repertoire findings. Possibly reflecting memory cells re-expressing CD45RA, a few larger clonotypes occurred in naive repertoires, especially CD8.

Germline V gives CDR1 SGHRS, CDR2 YFSETQ. CDR3 length equals 14 residues. Trimming took off 3 bases at V and 2 bases at J, with 11 bases between the two ends. Separate alpha and beta amplification began at the second PCR step. This clonotype was seen repeatedly, ten times or more. Its antigen is not identified. Both TRBC1 and TRBC2 were covered by a beta constant-region primer of two equimolar oligonucleotides. The ligated cDNA underwent four PCR rounds using SP2 and nested alpha and beta constant-region primers. Ligation attached a single-stranded oligonucleotide with a 12-nucleotide UMI and the SP2 primer to the cDNA 3' end. TCRdb called the UMI-ligation and nested PCR reads again in MiXCR, with one record for every CDR3 protein. Here the sample spans about 90,000 distinct CDR3 sequences, about 11% being singletons.

The sequencing input was naive CD4+ T cells from blood. This chain links TRBV5-1 with TRBJ2-5; D gene uncertain. This clonotype originated in a human donor in good health. DNA of the CDR3: TGCGCCAGCAGCTCAACAGTTACTCAAGAGACCCAGTACTTC. This codes for CASSSTVTQETQYF.